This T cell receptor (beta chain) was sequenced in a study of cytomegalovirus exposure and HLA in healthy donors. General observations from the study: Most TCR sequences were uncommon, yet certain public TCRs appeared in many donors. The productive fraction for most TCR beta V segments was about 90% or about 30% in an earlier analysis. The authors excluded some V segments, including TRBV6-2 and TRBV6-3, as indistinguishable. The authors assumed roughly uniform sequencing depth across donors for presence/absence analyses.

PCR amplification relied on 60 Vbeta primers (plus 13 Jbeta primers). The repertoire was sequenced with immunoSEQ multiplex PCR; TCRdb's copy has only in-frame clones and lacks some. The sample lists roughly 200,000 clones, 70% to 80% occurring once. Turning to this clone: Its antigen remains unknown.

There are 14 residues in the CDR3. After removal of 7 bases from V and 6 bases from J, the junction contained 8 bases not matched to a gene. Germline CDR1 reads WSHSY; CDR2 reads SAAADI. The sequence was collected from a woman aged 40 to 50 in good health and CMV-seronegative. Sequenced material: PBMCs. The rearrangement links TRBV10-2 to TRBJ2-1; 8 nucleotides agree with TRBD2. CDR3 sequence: CASKTGGPVNEQFF. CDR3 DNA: TGCGCCAGCAAAACGGGGGGGCCGGTCAATGAGCAGTTCTTC.